The 14 T cell receptor beta chains presented below share a single source sample, sequenced in a study of CD4+ T cells in melanoma. Assay: immunoSEQ multiplex PCR; the TCRdb copy retains only in-frame clones and omits some. The repertoire consists of 9,500 to 11,000 clones, with about 68% occurring once and the leading ten covering roughly 25%. Sequenced input: cells from a culture (not recorded whether cultured in vitro). These TCRs come from a human donor with melanoma.

The chain links TRBV6-1 to TRBJ2-1; D unresolved. The germline V gene encodes CDR1 MNHNS and CDR2 SASEGT. V was pared by 7 bases and J by 10 bases, with 14 bases between. The CDR3 is made up of 12 amino acids. The CDR3 reads CASTFSTREQFF. The CDR3 DNA reads as TGTGCCAGCACCTTCAGCACGAGGGAGCAGTTCTTC.

The chain employs TRBV5-1 and TRBJ2-3; tentatively, D is TRBD2 (6 bases). The ends were cut back, 0 bases at V and 2 bases at J, with 13 bases in the middle. From germline, CDR1 is SGHRS and CDR2 YFSETQ. The CDR3 length is 16 residues. CDR3 nucleotides: TGCGCCAGCAGCTTGGACGGCGGGGCCCTCACAGATACGCAGTATTTT. Protein: CASSLDGGALTDTQYF.

This chain joins TRBV6-6 and TRBJ2-1; TRBD1 matches 11 bases. Per germline, CDR1 MNHNY and CDR2 SVGAGI (reference sequence). The CDR3 is made up of 14 amino acids. After removal of 5 bases from V and 9 bases from J, the junction contained 6 bases not matched to a gene. CDR3 sequence (DNA): TGTGCCAGCAGTGGACAGGGGGCGCGAAGTGAGCAGTTCTTC. Its protein product is CASSGQGARSEQFF.

V gene TRBV29-1 combines with J gene TRBJ1-1, with D unclear. The germline CDR1 and CDR2 sequences are SQVTM and ANQGSEA. The CDR3 spans 10 residues. The germline V and J ends were trimmed by 4 bases and 7 bases, with 7 bases remaining between them. In DNA, the CDR3 is TGCAGCGTTGGGCAGCATGAAGCTTTCTTT. Translated: CSVGQHEAFF.

CDR3 sequence reads: CASSLRPNRGEQFF. The CDR3, as DNA: TGTGCCAGCAGCTTACGACCTAACAGGGGGGAGCAGTTCTTC. This chain links TRBV7-3 with TRBJ2-1; 8 bases match TRBD1. CDR1 is SGHTA and CDR2 is FQGTGA in the germline V gene. This CDR3 is built from 14 residues. Trimming took 2 bases from V and 10 from J; bases not matched to a gene: 7.

V is TRBV18 and J is TRBJ2-3; 7 positions agree with TRBD2. This CDR3 comprises 16 residues. The germline CDR1 and CDR2 sequences are KGHSH and LQKENI. V lost 3 bases, J lost 0 bases, and 6 bases stayed unmatched. In DNA form, the CDR3 reads TGTGCCAGCTCACCTTTCCGCGGGGGTAGCACAGATACGCAGTATTTT. The encoded protein is CASSPFRGGSTDTQYF. The full variable domain, rest sourced from reference TRBV18 and TRBJ2-3, is NAGVMQNPRHLVRRRGQEARLRCSPMKGHSHVYWYRQLPEEGLKFMVYLQKENIIDESGMPKERFSAEFPKEGPSILRIQQVVRGDSAAYFCASSPFRGGSTDTQYFGPGTRLTVL.

This chain uses TRBV7-8 with TRBJ1-1, with TRBD1 matching 10 bases. Germline trimming cut 5 bases from V and 3 bases from J; bases unmatched to any gene: 9. The CDR3 length is 16 residues. In germline, CDR1 is SGHVS, CDR2 FQNEAQ. The CDR3 bases are TGTGCCAGCAGCCCAAGACAGGGGGCAATGGACACTGAAGCTTTCTTT. The encoded protein is CASSPRQGAMDTEAFF.

The chain has TRBV2 and TRBJ2-5; a weak D match, TRBD2 (5 bases). The germline gives CDR1 SNHLY, CDR2 FYNNEI. The V and J ends lost 5 bases and 1 base respectively, with 11 bases between them. This CDR3 is built from 14 residues. CDR3 sequence: CASSLPGSQETQYF. In DNA form, the CDR3 reads TGTGCCAGCAGTTTACCGGGGTCCCAAGAGACCCAGTACTTC.

This clone was detected only a few times. The genes are TRBV6-5 and TRBJ1-6, with 9 bases identical to TRBD1. Germline V CDR1 and CDR2: MNHEY, SVGAGI. The CDR3 has 14 amino acids. V lost 5 bases to trimming and J lost 7 bases; unmatched junction nucleotides: 3. The CDR3 DNA is TGTGCCAGCAGTAACAGGGGGCAGAATTCACCCCTCCACTTT. Its translation is CASSNRGQNSPLHF.

The V gene is TRBV4-1, the J gene TRBJ1-2, with 7 positions matching TRBD1. This CDR3 has 13 amino acids. Per the germline V gene, CDR1 is MGHRA and CDR2 is YSYEKL. V dropped 4 bases and J dropped 7; count of bases not matched to a gene: 6. The CDR3 spells CASSPQGFRGYTF. CDR3 nucleotide sequence: TGCGCCAGCAGCCCACAGGGGTTTCGTGGCTACACCTTC.

This clone was counted once. This chain uses TRBV6-5 with TRBJ1-1; maybe TRBD1 (6 bases). Between the trimmed V and J ends, which lost 5 bases and 5 bases, there was a span of 12 bases. Germline V CDR1 and CDR2: MNHEY, SVGAGI. The CDR3 length is 13 residues. The CDR3 here is CASSRGRRTEAFF. In DNA, the CDR3 is TGTGCCAGCAGTCGGGGGCGCCGGACTGAAGCTTTCTTT.

The V gene is TRBV25-1, the J gene TRBJ1-1; 11 nucleotides align to TRBD1. Unmatched junction bases numbered 4, after V lost 3 bases and J lost 4 bases. Germline CDR1 and CDR2: MGHDK and SYGVNS. This CDR3 has 15 amino acids. CDR3 residues: CASSEHGTGGTEAFF. The CDR3 nucleotides read TGTGCCAGCAGTGAGCACGGGACAGGGGGCACTGAAGCTTTCTTT.

The chain is built from TRBV4-1 and TRBJ2-3; D tentatively fits TRBD1 or TRBD2 (5 bases each). V was trimmed by 4 bases and J by 2 bases, leaving 16 bases between them. Germline V CDR1 and CDR2: MGHRA, YSYEKL. CDR3 length: 16 residues. CDR3 nucleotides: TGCGCCAGCAGCCTCAGAGGGGTCCCGATCACAGATACGCAGTATTTT. It specifies CASSLRGVPITDTQYF.

The V and J genes are TRBV6-1 and TRBJ1-2; a possible D gene is TRBD1 (5 bases). Trimming removed 5 bases from V and 4 bases from J, with 17 bases in between. The CDR3 covers 15 residues. Germline CDR1 is MNHNS and CDR2 is SASEGT. As DNA, the CDR3 is TGTGCCAGCAGTAGGGAGGGGTTGGGGGGCTATGGCTACACCTTC. It codes for CASSREGLGGYGYTF.